One T cell receptor (beta chain) is described in this entry. Antigen unknown. Clones were sequenced by immunoSEQ multiplex PCR, and TCRdb holds only the in-frame ones, with some missing. The data contain 70,000 to 90,000 clones, around 80% of them singletons. Germline V gene data show CDR1 as SGHTA and CDR2 as FQGNSA. This CDR3 region has 15 residues. V lost 6 bases, J lost 0 bases, and 14 bases lay in between. This entry is derived from a study of radiotherapy plus CTLA-4 blockade in lung cancer. Turning to the study itself: Across the patients, objective responses occurred in about 18%, and disease control in 30% to 40%. General observations from the study: Response, reportedly, was best predicted by interferon-beta along with early blood T cell clone dynamics. Clones derived from tumor TCRs expanded in blood after radiotherapy plus ipilimumab.

The study treated chemo-refractory metastatic non-small-cell lung cancer patients with focal radiation plus ipilimumab CTLA-4 blockade. The source was peripheral blood, collected from a patient treated with radiotherapy plus ipilimumab. The sequence was collected from a human donor with non-small cell lung cancer who had a complete response to radiotherapy plus ipilimumab. The chain recombines TRBV7-2 with TRBJ1-1; D may be TRBD1 (5 bases). CDR3 protein: CASSPMGRLNTEAFF. DNA for the CDR3: TGTGCCAGCAGTCCCATGGGGCGGTTGAACACTGAAGCTTTCTTT.